The 32 T cell receptor beta chains in this list originate from one sample, sequenced in a study of blood T cell repertoires in COVID-19. Sequenced by immunoSEQ multiplex PCR; TCRdb stores in-frame clones only, minus some. The profile covers 350,000 to 500,000 clones, with more than 70% appearing a single time and approximately 1.5% taken by the ten largest. The specimen was PBMCs or T cells enriched from blood (not recorded which). These TCRs come from a young woman who had been exposed to COVID-19.

V is TRBV5-1 and J is TRBJ1-1; TRBD1 matches 7 bases. The CDR3 has 13 amino acids. Looked up from germline, CDR1 is SGHRS and CDR2 is YFSETQ. J lost 10 bases, V lost 3 bases, and 9 bases had no gene match. The CDR3 coding sequence is TGCGCCAGCAGCTCCGGTGAACAGGGGCGAGCTTTCTTT. Translated: CASSSGEQGRAFF.

V usage is TRBV28 and J usage is TRBJ2-7; 10 bases match TRBD1. The CDR3 totals 14 residues. Germline CDR1 MDHEN, CDR2 SYDVKM. J lost 4 bases, V lost 8 bases, and 8 bases had no gene match. CDR3 region: CASETGTGDYEQYF. CDR3 DNA sequence: TGTGCCAGCGAGACCGGGACAGGGGATTACGAGCAGTACTTC.

This chain connects TRBV11-2 to TRBJ2-7; the D gene is possibly TRBD2 (7 bases). The germline V gene has CDR1 SGHAT and CDR2 FQNNGV. V dropped 2 bases and J dropped 5 bases, with 22 bases sitting between them. The CDR3 consists of 17 residues. In DNA form, the CDR3 reads TGTGCCAGCAGCTTACTACCGACTTATAAGGGGGGGCACGAGCAGTACTTC. Its translation: CASSLLPTYKGGHEQYF. The variable domain in full, completed from reference TRBV11-2 and TRBJ2-7, reads EAGVAQSPRYKIIEKRQSVAFWCNPISGHATLYWYQQILGQGPKLLIQFQNNGVVDDSQLPKDRFSAERLKGVDSTLKIQPAKLEDSAVYLCASSLLPTYKGGHEQYFGPGTRLTVT.

The chain combines TRBV30 with TRBJ2-1, with 8 bases aligning to TRBD1. The CDR3 has 14 residues. V was clipped by 8 bases and J by 0 bases; unmatched bases: 6. The germline V gene encodes CDR1 GTSNPN and CDR2 SVGIG (reference sequence). The CDR3 sequence: CANDRGSSYNEQFF. The CDR3 DNA reads TGTGCCAACGACAGGGGAAGCTCCTACAATGAGCAGTTCTTC.

The chain employs TRBV29-1 and TRBJ2-7; D might be TRBD1 (7 bases). Germline V gene data show CDR1 as SQVTM and CDR2 as ANQGSEA. CDR3 length equals 12 residues. Trimming pared 6 bases from V and 5 bases from J, leaving 14 bases between. CDR3 in DNA: TGCAGCGTGCTGCGGGACAGCCACGAGCAGTACTTC. This sequence encodes CSVLRDSHEQYF.

This chain joins TRBV5-1 and TRBJ1-6, with a possible D match to TRBD1 (6 bases). The CDR3 sequence is 15 residues long. The ends were cut back, 1 base at V and 8 bases at J, with 13 bases in the middle. CDR1 is SGHRS and CDR2 is YFSETQ in the germline V gene. CDR3 nucleotide sequence: TGCGCCAGCAGCTTGTCTGGGGGGGCAGATTCACCCCTCCACTTT. The encoded protein is CASSLSGGADSPLHF.

The chain uses TRBV6-1 and TRBJ2-7; D remains unclear. This CDR3 is 16 amino acids long. Trimming took 0 bases from V and 2 from J, leaving 14 bases between them. Germline CDR1 MNHNS, CDR2 SASEGT. This CDR3 reads CASSEARGWRTYEQYF. The CDR3 DNA reads as TGTGCCAGCAGTGAAGCGCGTGGGTGGAGAACCTACGAGCAGTACTTC.

The chain uses TRBV16 and TRBJ2-7; TRBD2 matches at 10 bases. Germline CDR1 and CDR2: KGHSY and FQNENV. V lost 4 bases, J lost 6 bases, and 18 bases stayed unmatched. CDR3 length: 18 residues. The chain's CDR3 is CASSPDWGAGGPSGEQYF. CDR3 nucleotide sequence: TGTGCCAGCAGCCCGGACTGGGGAGCGGGAGGGCCTTCGGGCGAGCAGTACTTC.

The chain uses TRBV4-2 and TRBJ2-7; 14 bases line up with TRBD2. Trimming cost V 4 bases and J 0 bases; bases outside gene matches: 11. Germline-derived CDR1 and CDR2 are LGHNA and YNFKEQ. The CDR3 spans 19 residues. CDR3 sequence (DNA): TGTGCCAGCAGCCGGCAGCCCGGGACTAGCGGGGGTATCTCCTACGAGCAGTACTTC. Its translation is CASSRQPGTSGGISYEQYF.

The V gene is TRBV29-1, the J gene TRBJ2-7; TRBD2 aligns across 8 bases. The CDR3 is 15 residues long. The junction had 11 bases not matched to a gene; V was cut back by 2 bases and J by 5 bases. Per the germline V gene, CDR1 is SQVTM and CDR2 is ANQGSEA. The CDR3: CSVEYQTSGRDEQYF. CDR3 in DNA: TGCAGCGTTGAATACCAGACCAGCGGGAGAGACGAGCAGTACTTC.

Comment on this clone: Distinct nucleotide sequences in the sample also encode this CDR3. The chain links TRBV12-3 or TRBV12-4 to TRBJ2-7; TRBD1 matches at 7 bases. This CDR3 has 13 residues. The ends lost 2 bases at V and 2 bases at J; junction bases unmatched: 0. CDR3 bases: TGTGCCAGCAGTTTACAGGGGGCCTACGAGCAGTACTTC. Translated: CASSLQGAYEQYF.

The rearrangement links TRBV7-6 to TRBJ2-7; D may be TRBD1 (6 bases). Germline CDR1 reads SGHVS; CDR2 reads FNYEAQ. The germline V and J ends were trimmed by 4 bases and 3 bases, with 13 bases remaining between them. The CDR3 sequence is 14 residues long. Written as DNA, the CDR3 is TGTGCCAGCAGCTCCTCCCCGGGACACTACGAGCAGTACTTC. It translates to CASSSSPGHYEQYF.

This clone was counted between two and nine times. The V and J genes are TRBV5-5 and TRBJ2-4, with a weak D call TRBD2 (6 bases). The length of the CDR3 is 17 residues. Trimming removed 1 base from V and 0 bases from J, with 14 bases in between. Germline V gene data show CDR1 as SGHKS and CDR2 as YYEKEE (reference sequence). Written as DNA, the CDR3 is TGTGCCAGCAGCTTGTCCGGGACTGCCCTAGCCAAAAACATTCAGTACTTC. As protein: CASSLSGTALAKNIQYF.

The chain couples TRBV11-1 to TRBJ2-3; tentatively, D is TRBD2 (5 bases). The CDR3 runs 17 residues. The ends were cut back, 0 bases at V and 0 bases at J, with 13 bases in the middle. Germline V gene data show CDR1 as SGHAT and CDR2 as FQDESV (reference sequence). The CDR3 bases are TGTGCCAGCAGCTTAGCGCCCGGGGTTATGAGCACAGATACGCAGTATTTT. Translated, it gives CASSLAPGVMSTDTQYF.

V usage is TRBV9 and J usage is TRBJ2-5; 7 bases agree with TRBD2. Germline V gene lookup returns CDR1 SGDLS and CDR2 YYNGEE. This CDR3 region has 14 residues. Trimming at V came to 1 base and at J to 4 bases, leaving 4 bases not matched to a gene. CDR3 region: CASSVLTGGETQYF. Written as DNA, the CDR3 is TGTGCCAGCAGCGTATTAACGGGGGGAGAGACCCAGTACTTC.

The chain carries TRBV19 and TRBJ2-1; D is ambiguous. Germline V CDR1 and CDR2: LNHDA, SQIVND (reference sequence). CDR3 length equals 11 residues. The V and J ends lost 7 bases and 9 bases respectively, with 10 bases between them. The CDR3 coding sequence is TGTGCCAGTACGTGGGCGAGTGAGCAGTTCTTC. It yields the protein CASTWASEQFF.

The CDR3 sequence: CASSVAEDQPQHF. The CDR3 nucleotides are TGTGCCAGCAGCGTAGCTGAGGATCAGCCCCAGCATTTT. The chain employs TRBV9 and TRBJ1-5; the D is unclear. The V end was cut by 0 bases, the J end by 5 bases, with 6 bases between. The CDR3 sequence is 13 residues long. CDR1 is SGDLS and CDR2 is YYNGEE in the germline V gene.

As DNA, the CDR3 is TGTGCCAGCAGCCTCCGACAGGCCGACAGCCACGAGCAGTACTTC. This encodes CASSLRQADSHEQYF. The chain is built from TRBV3-1 (or the pseudogene TRBV3-2) and TRBJ2-7; D possibly corresponds to TRBD1 (6 bases). V was pared by 4 bases and J by 5 bases, with 18 bases between. Germline-derived CDR1 and CDR2 are LGHDT and YNNKEL (reference sequence). This CDR3 has 15 residues.

This chain links TRBV7-9 with TRBJ2-7; 13 bases fit TRBD2. CDR1 and CDR2 from the germline V gene are SEHNR and FQNEAQ (reference sequence). The ends lost 2 bases at V and 2 bases at J; junction bases unmatched: 9. The CDR3 has 18 residues. CDR3 residues: CASSLNSGGTSGTYEQYF. Written as DNA, the CDR3 is TGTGCCAGCAGCTTAAATAGCGGCGGGACTAGCGGGACCTACGAGCAGTACTTC.

This chain uses TRBV19 with TRBJ2-5; 9 bases map to TRBD1. This CDR3 spans 14 amino acids. From germline, CDR1 is LNHDA and CDR2 SQIVND (reference sequence). V was pared by 7 bases and J by 5 bases, with 8 bases of the junction left unmatched. This CDR3 is CASIGTGSGETQYF. The CDR3 nucleotides read TGTGCCAGTATCGGGACAGGGTCGGGCGAGACCCAGTACTTC.

The rearrangement joins TRBV7-9 to TRBJ2-7; TRBD1 aligns across 8 bases. Germline trimming cut 2 bases from V and 4 bases from J; bases unmatched to any gene: 7. The CDR3 runs to 15 residues. CDR1 SEHNR and CDR2 FQNEAQ come from the germline V gene (reference sequence). CDR3 sequence reads: CASSLTGGSTYEQYF. CDR3 in DNA: TGTGCCAGCAGCTTAACAGGGGGTAGCACTTACGAGCAGTACTTC.

The V call is TRBV21-1, the J call TRBJ1-6. TRBV21-1 is marked as a pseudogene. The CDR3 consists of 14 residues. CDR3 region: CASSNLLRPGYFHF. CDR3 nucleotides: TGTGCCAGCAGCAACCTCCTTAGACCCGGGTATTTCCACTTT.

The rearrangement uses TRBV5-6 and TRBJ2-3; tentative D call: TRBD1 (5 bases). The CDR3 consists of 15 residues. Germline CDR1 reads SGHDT; CDR2 reads YYEEEE. Between the trimmed V and J ends, which lost 0 bases and 1 base, there was a span of 9 bases. As DNA, the CDR3 is TGTGCCAGCAGCTTGGGGCAGGGTCGCACAGATACGCAGTATTTT. The encoded protein is CASSLGQGRTDTQYF.

The rearrangement links TRBV6-5 to TRBJ2-7; TRBD1 matches at 8 bases. Germline V gene data show CDR1 as MNHEY and CDR2 as SVGAGI. CDR3 length: 15 residues. The V segment lost 2 bases and the J segment 4 bases; nucleotides outside the gene matches: 7. CDR3 protein: CASSYTWTGRYEQYF. The CDR3 nucleotides read TGTGCCAGCAGTTACACCTGGACAGGGAGGTACGAGCAGTACTTC.

The V and J genes are TRBV7-2 and TRBJ1-4; D may be TRBD1 (5 bases). The CDR3 has 14 amino acids. The V gene lost 2 bases and the J gene lost 5 bases, with 9 bases spanning the gap. Germline CDR1 is SGHTA and CDR2 is FQGNSA. The chain's CDR3 is CASSLTGGNEKLFF. The CDR3 nucleotides are TGTGCCAGCAGCTTAACGGGGGGGAATGAAAAACTGTTTTTT.

V gene TRBV7-9 combines with J gene TRBJ1-3, with 7 bases lining up with TRBD1. CDR1 and CDR2 (germline): SEHNR, FQNEAQ (reference sequence). V was pared by 4 bases and J by 2 bases, with 5 bases of the junction left unmatched. The CDR3 totals 15 residues. CDR3 DNA sequence: TGTGCCAGCAGCTCCGAGGGGGCGGCTGGAAACACCATATATTTT. Its translation is CASSSEGAAGNTIYF.

The chain joins TRBV29-1 to TRBJ1-1; D might be TRBD1 (6 bases). The ends were cut back, 2 bases at V and 0 bases at J, with 10 bases in the middle. The germline gives CDR1 SQVTM, CDR2 ANQGSEA. The CDR3 has 14 residues. Here the CDR3 DNA reads TGCAGCGTTGAATTGGGACAACTGAACACTGAAGCTTTCTTT. It translates to CSVELGQLNTEAFF.

The chain joins TRBV4-3 to TRBJ1-3; a possible D gene is TRBD1 (5 bases). The CDR3 totals 17 residues. Germline assignment: CDR1 LGHNA and CDR2 YSLEER. The V end was cut by 1 base, the J end by 0 bases, with 13 bases between. The CDR3 is CASSQVAGGYSGNTIYF. The CDR3 DNA reads as TGCGCCAGCAGCCAAGTTGCGGGGGGATACTCTGGAAACACCATATATTTT.

V and J are TRBV29-1 and TRBJ2-1, with D tentatively TRBD2 (6 bases). The V and J ends lost 7 bases and 3 bases respectively, with 13 bases between them. The CDR3 loop spans 13 amino acids. Germline V gene data show CDR1 as SQVTM and CDR2 as ANQGSEA. CDR3 in amino acids: CSARGGIYNEQFF. The CDR3, as DNA: TGCAGCGCTCGGGGCGGGATCTACAATGAGCAGTTCTTC.

This chain connects TRBV19 to TRBJ1-1; TRBD1 might be the D (6 bases). Germline V gene lookup returns CDR1 LNHDA and CDR2 SQIVND (reference sequence). The CDR3 covers 12 residues. Between the trimmed V and J ends, which lost 11 bases and 6 bases, there was a span of 16 bases. The CDR3 sequence: CAVRRGGAEAFF. The CDR3 nucleotides read TGTGCCGTCCGACGGGGGGGCGCTGAAGCTTTCTTT.

The V call is TRBV2, the J call TRBJ1-4; the D is unclear. The CDR3 spans 13 residues. Trimming pared 6 bases from V and 7 bases from J, leaving 12 bases between. Germline CDR1 and CDR2: SNHLY and FYNNEI. The DNA of the CDR3 is TGTGCCAGCAGACCGACGGGAGGTGAAAAACTGTTTTTT. Amino acid sequence: CASRPTGGEKLFF.

The chain uses TRBV18 and TRBJ1-1, with D maybe TRBD1 (6 bases). The germline gives CDR1 KGHSH, CDR2 LQKENI. V dropped 8 bases and J dropped 0 bases, with 13 bases sitting between them. The CDR3 consists of 14 residues. The CDR3 DNA follows: TGTGCCAGCGCAAGACAGGAAATGAACACTGAAGCTTTCTTT. Translated, it gives CASARQEMNTEAFF.